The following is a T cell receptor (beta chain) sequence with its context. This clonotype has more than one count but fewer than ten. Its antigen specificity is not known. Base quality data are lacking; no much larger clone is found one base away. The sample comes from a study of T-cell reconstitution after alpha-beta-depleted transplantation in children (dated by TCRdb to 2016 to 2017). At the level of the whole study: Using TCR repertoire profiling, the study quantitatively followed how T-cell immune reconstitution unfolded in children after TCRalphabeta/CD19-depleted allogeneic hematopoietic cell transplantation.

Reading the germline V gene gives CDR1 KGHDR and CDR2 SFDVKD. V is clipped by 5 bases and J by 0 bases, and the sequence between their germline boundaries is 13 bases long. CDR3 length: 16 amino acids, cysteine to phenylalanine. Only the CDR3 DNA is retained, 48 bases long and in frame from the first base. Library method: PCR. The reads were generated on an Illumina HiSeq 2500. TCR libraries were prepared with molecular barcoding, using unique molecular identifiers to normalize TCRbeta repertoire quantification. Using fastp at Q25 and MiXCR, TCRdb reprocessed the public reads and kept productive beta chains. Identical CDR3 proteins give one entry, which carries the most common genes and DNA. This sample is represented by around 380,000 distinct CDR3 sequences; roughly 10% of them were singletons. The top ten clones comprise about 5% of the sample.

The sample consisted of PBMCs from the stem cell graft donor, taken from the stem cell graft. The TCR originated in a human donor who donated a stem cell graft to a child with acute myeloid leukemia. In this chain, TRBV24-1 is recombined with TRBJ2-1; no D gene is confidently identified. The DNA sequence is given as TGTGCCACCAGTGCCGCTAAAGGGCACTCCTACAATGAGCAGTTCTTC. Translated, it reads CATSAAKGHSYNEQFF.